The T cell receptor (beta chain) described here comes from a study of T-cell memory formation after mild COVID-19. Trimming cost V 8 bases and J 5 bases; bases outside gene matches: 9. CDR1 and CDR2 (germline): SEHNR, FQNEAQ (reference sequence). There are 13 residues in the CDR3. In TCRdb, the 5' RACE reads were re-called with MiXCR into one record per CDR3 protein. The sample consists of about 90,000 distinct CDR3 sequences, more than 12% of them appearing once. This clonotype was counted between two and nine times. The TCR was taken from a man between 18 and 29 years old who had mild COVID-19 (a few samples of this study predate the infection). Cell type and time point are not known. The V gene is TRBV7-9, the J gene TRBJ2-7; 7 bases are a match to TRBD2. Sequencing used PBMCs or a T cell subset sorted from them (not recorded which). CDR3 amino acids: CASYAGDYDEQYF. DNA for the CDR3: TGTGCCAGCTACGCCGGGGACTACGACGAGCAGTACTTC.